This T cell receptor beta chain was sequenced during a study of blood T cell repertoires in COVID-19. Profiling relied on immunoSEQ multiplex PCR, and the TCRdb table lists in-frame clones only, not all of them. This sample has roughly 150,000 clones; more than 75% occur once, and the top ten carry roughly 11%. The TCR was taken from a man between 60 and 70 years old who had recovered from COVID-19. The sequencing sample was made of peripheral blood.

CDR3 protein: CASSYKGWLDTEAFF. The DNA for the CDR3 is TGTGCCAGCAGTTATAAGGGGTGGCTAGACACTGAAGCTTTCTTT. The rearrangement joins TRBV6-5 to TRBJ1-1; the D gene is possibly TRBD1 (5 bases). Trimming pared 3 bases from V and 3 bases from J, leaving 14 bases between. The germline gives CDR1 MNHEY, CDR2 SVGAGI. The CDR3 contains 15 residues.